This entry concerns a single T cell receptor (beta chain). This clonotype is regarded as medium-sized (0.01 to 0.1%). Its cognate antigen has yet to be identified. Base qualities are not recorded, but no much larger clone differs from it by a single base. The data were obtained in a study of early T cells in non-severe SARS-CoV-2 infection (dated by TCRdb to the early 2020s). For the wider study: Bulk RNA from unsorted whole blood was used for TCR sequencing, so alpha and beta chains could not be paired.

The study was a case-control design nested within a healthcare worker cohort in London, UK, with weekly nasopharyngeal swab PCR tests and blood sampling. Healthcare workers were enrolled in the week of the UK lockdown, from 23 to 31 March 2020, and were followed every week for up to roughly 16 weeks. From its cysteine to its phenylalanine, the CDR3 spans 11 amino acids. The read is trimmed to its CDR3 DNA, 33 bases read in frame from base 1. Ends trimmed: V by 5 bases, J by 14 bases; bases unmatched to a gene: 3. Library generation was performed with 5' RACE. TCRdb lists the instrument as NextSeq 500. In the TCR library protocol, unique molecular identifiers were attached to individual cDNA molecules to correct for PCR bias and sequencing error. TCR alpha and beta chains were both sequenced, and the abundances of alpha and beta sequences in each sample were closely correlated with each other. The paper's data handling went like this. Decombinator V4 was used to perform V gene, J gene and CDR3 annotation of TCR sequences. Expanded TCRs were defined as changing significantly between any two time points under a Poisson model with p below 0.0001. TCR abundances were normalised to the total number of TCRs sequenced in each sample and reported as counts per million. TRAV1-2 paired with TRAJ12, TRAJ20 or TRAJ33 defined MAIT TCRs, while TRAV10 paired with TRAJ18 defined iNKT TCRs. VDJdb, accessed 1 November 2021, was searched for CMV, EBV and SARS-CoV-2 annotated TCRs, with TCRs annotated for multiple antigens excluded. TCRdb ran its own pipeline on the public reads, namely fastp trimming at Q25 and MiXCR clone calling, and kept in-frame beta chains. Duplicate CDR3 protein sequences are folded into a single record with the most common DNA and genes. TCRdb, not the authors, supplied the V and J calls. Present in this sample are around 56,000 distinct CDR3 sequences, about 7.7% of which were seen just once. The biggest ten clones account for 10% of the sample.

Study-wide findings and limitations: VDJdb matching was skewed toward anti-spike CD8 responses and likely underestimated virus-specific expansions by missing private and CD4 specificities.

The sequencing here drew on whole blood, taken at baseline. The receptor's source is an adult who was a healthcare worker with PCR-confirmed SARS-CoV-2 infection or an uninfected control (not recorded which). The chain is assembled from TRBV12-3 or TRBV12-4 and TRBJ2-1, with 10 middle bases fitting TRBD1. The CDR3 reads as follows: CASSQGQGKFF. The nucleotide sequence is given as TGTGCCAGCAGTCAGGGACAGGGGAAGTTCTTC.